The rows below give T cell receptor beta chains drawn from one sample of a study of early T cells in non-severe SARS-CoV-2 infection. TCRdb processed the 5' RACE reads anew with MiXCR; each CDR3 protein has one entry. The sample holds around 71,000 distinct CDR3 sequences, 9% to 10% seen once. Sequenced here: whole blood, sampled at baseline. The origin of the receptors is an adult who was a healthcare worker with PCR-confirmed SARS-CoV-2 infection or an uninfected control (not recorded which). Each CDR3 is given with its conserved first and last residue. The D gene is left open where the match is weak. Size values are once, few and many counts, or a class for expanded clones, and some rows have none.

D gene	clone size	V gene	J gene	CDR3 protein	CDR3 DNA
TRBD2	few	TRBV5-6	TRBJ2-1	CASSFYPGGLGDEQFF	TGTGCCAGCAGCTTTTATCCGGGAGGGCTTGGGGATGAGCAGTTCTTC
-	-	TRBV5-1	TRBJ1-1	CASSSSVGAGNTEAFF	TGCGCCAGCAGCTCGTCAGTGGGGGCGGGGAACACTGAAGCTTTCTTT
TRBD2	many	TRBV9	TRBJ2-3	CASSRTAGGTTDTQYF	TGTGCCAGCAGTAGGACCGCCGGGGGGACCACAGATACGCAGTATTTT
TRBD1	many	TRBV7-8	TRBJ2-1	CASSLEAGGTYNEQFF	TGTGCCAGCAGCTTAGAGGCAGGGGGCACCTACAATGAGCAGTTCTTC
TRBD1	many	TRBV4-3	TRBJ2-3	CASSQRGQGGGTDTQYF	TGCGCCAGCAGCCAAAGGGGACAGGGTGGTGGCACAGATACGCAGTATTTT
-	few	TRBV4-2	TRBJ2-1	CASSQVGGGGNEQFF	TGTGCCAGCAGCCAAGTAGGTGGAGGGGGCAATGAGCAGTTCTTC
-	many	TRBV7-2	TRBJ2-1	CASSLVRNTLLYNEQFF	TGTGCCAGCAGCTTAGTCCGGAATACTCTACTCTACAATGAGCAGTTCTTC
-	-	TRBV9	TRBJ2-7	CASSKTGQSYEQYF	TGTGCCAGCAGCAAGACCGGACAGTCCTACGAGCAGTACTTC
-	many	TRBV18	TRBJ2-1	CASSPQGIGSYNEQFF	TGTGCCAGCTCACCACAGGGGATCGGGTCCTACAATGAGCAGTTCTTC
-	-	TRBV5-1	TRBJ2-7	CASSYSGTPYVQYF	TGCGCCAGCAGCTATTCCGGGACCCCCTACGTGCAGTACTTC
TRBD2	-	TRBV12-3/TRBV12-4	TRBJ2-1	CASRQTSGTYNEQFF	TGTGCCAGCAGACAGACTAGCGGGACCTACAATGAGCAGTTCTTC
TRBD1	-	TRBV27	TRBJ2-7	CASRERGGPYEQYF	TGTGCCAGCAGAGAGCGAGGGGGCCCCTACGAGCAGTACTTC
-	-	TRBV18	TRBJ2-7	CASSPPRDSGGEQYF	TGTGCCAGCTCACCACCCCGCGATAGTGGGGGCGAGCAGTACTTC
-	many	TRBV6-5	TRBJ1-1	CASSSTPSRAFF	TGTGCCAGCAGTTCCACGCCAAGTCGAGCTTTCTTT
-	many	TRBV6-6	TRBJ2-3	CASSYGRDTDTQYF	TGTGCCAGCAGTTACGGACGCGACACGGATACGCAGTATTTT
TRBD2	large	TRBV12-3/TRBV12-4	TRBJ2-5	CASSFGREGQGETQYF	TGTGCCAGCAGTTTTGGCCGGGAGGGCCAAGGGGAGACCCAGTACTTC
-	-	TRBV9	TRBJ2-2	CASSVVYGELFF	TGTGCCAGCAGCGTAGTGTACGGGGAGCTGTTTTTT
TRBD1	-	TRBV5-1	TRBJ2-7	CASSKPGQGAREQYF	TGCGCCAGCAGCAAGCCGGGACAGGGGGCGAGGGAGCAGTACTTC
-	many	TRBV4-3	TRBJ1-2	CASSPRFGSGYGYTF	TGCGCCAGCAGCCCTCGATTTGGATCCGGCTATGGCTACACCTTC
-	few	TRBV10-3	TRBJ2-7	CAISVDPGEQYF	TGTGCCATCAGTGTGGATCCGGGCGAGCAGTACTTC
TRBD2	few	TRBV6-2/TRBV6-3	TRBJ2-1	CASTLGGASYNEQFF	TGTGCCAGCACCCTCGGGGGGGCCTCCTACAATGAGCAGTTCTTC
-	many	TRBV28	TRBJ1-1	CASSSEAFF	TGTGCCAGCAGTTCGGAAGCTTTCTTT
-	few	TRBV7-2	TRBJ1-5	CASSSPQNQPQHF	TGTGCCAGCAGCTCACCCCAAAATCAGCCCCAGCATTTT
-	many	TRBV12-3/TRBV12-4	TRBJ1-1	CASSWGRTEAFF	TGTGCCAGCAGTTGGGGGAGAACTGAAGCTTTCTTT
TRBD1	few	TRBV6-5	TRBJ2-2	CASKTQTGAAGELFF	TGTGCCAGCAAAACCCAGACAGGGGCGGCCGGGGAGCTGTTTTTT
TRBD2	few	TRBV6-5	TRBJ2-1	CASSYSTSGRARAYNEQFF	TGTGCCAGCAGTTACTCGACTAGCGGGAGGGCCAGGGCCTACAATGAGCAGTTCTTC
-	many	TRBV3-1	TRBJ2-3	CASSGGPGPQYF	TGTGCCAGCTCCGGGGGACCGGGGCCGCAGTATTTT